This T cell receptor (beta chain) originates from a study of T cells after yellow fever vaccination. Worth noting for this clonotype: Antigen: not known.

Germline V gene data show CDR1 as LGHDT and CDR2 as YNNKEL (reference sequence). The CDR3 runs 15 residues. V was clipped by 2 bases and J by 5 bases, with 13 bases between them. Findings and caveats of the study: Booster samples showed a return of most primary-vaccination clones (about 97% CD4, about 87% CD8).

MiXCR, run by TCRdb on the 5' RACE reads, gives a single entry per CDR3 protein. Here the sample spans approximately 330,000 distinct CDR3 sequences, roughly an eighth being singletons. The V gene is TRBV3-1, the J gene TRBJ2-1; no definite D call. This receptor was identified in a man aged 18-30 years who received the YFV17D yellow fever vaccine. The sample consisted of CD4+ T cells sorted from PBMCs, taken 15 days after the yellow fever booster vaccination. CDR3 DNA sequence: TGTGCCAGCAGCCAATTCCTCCGTTTGGACAATGAGCAGTTCTTC. Translated: CASSQFLRLDNEQFF.